These T cell receptor beta chains were read from a single sample in a study of T-cell reconstitution after alpha-beta-depleted transplantation in children. Using its own MiXCR run on the PCR reads, TCRdb lists one record per CDR3 protein. The sample lists about 610,000 distinct CDR3 sequences, 10% to 13% occurring once. Sequencing was performed on PBMCs from the stem cell graft donor, taken from the stem cell graft. These receptors originate from a human donor who donated a stem cell graft to a child with acute myeloid leukemia. The conserved cysteine and the conserved F or W are not part of the CDR3 here. Each record gives: J gene, V gene, CDR3 protein.

j_call: TRBJ2-7; v_call: TRBV29-1; cdr3_aa: SVEKVVPQSSYEQY
j_call: TRBJ2-5; v_call: TRBV6-5; cdr3_aa: ASSYSELAGQKTQY
j_call: TRBJ2-7; v_call: TRBV3-1; cdr3_aa: ASSLASGRDYYEQY
j_call: TRBJ1-2; v_call: TRBV10-3; cdr3_aa: AISDQGTGGYT
j_call: TRBJ2-7; v_call: TRBV29-1; cdr3_aa: SVLGLAGSSYEQY
j_call: TRBJ1-1; v_call: TRBV15; cdr3_aa: ATRLNTEAF
j_call: TRBJ1-3; v_call: TRBV18; cdr3_aa: ASSPTGLSGNTIY
j_call: TRBJ2-1; v_call: TRBV11-2; cdr3_aa: ASIYSERDEQF
j_call: TRBJ2-3; v_call: TRBV6-2/TRBV6-3; cdr3_aa: ASSSAERWATQY
j_call: TRBJ2-1; v_call: TRBV27; cdr3_aa: ASSLFLGQGSYNEQF
j_call: TRBJ1-2; v_call: TRBV28; cdr3_aa: ASSTGGARGSYGYT
j_call: TRBJ2-1; v_call: TRBV24-1; cdr3_aa: ATQLDNEQF
j_call: TRBJ2-5; v_call: TRBV20-1; cdr3_aa: SAPTPQGRALETQY
j_call: TRBJ1-3; v_call: TRBV12-3/TRBV12-4; cdr3_aa: ASSLRVSSGNTIY
j_call: TRBJ1-4; v_call: TRBV29-1; cdr3_aa: SVGGGRGEKLF
j_call: TRBJ2-3; v_call: TRBV30; cdr3_aa: AWRSAATQY
j_call: TRBJ1-1; v_call: TRBV6-2/TRBV6-3; cdr3_aa: ASSYSPAIEAF
j_call: TRBJ2-1; v_call: TRBV18; cdr3_aa: ASSLSGGSSYNEQF
j_call: TRBJ1-1; v_call: TRBV6-1; cdr3_aa: ASSRQSMNTEAF
j_call: TRBJ2-4; v_call: TRBV30; cdr3_aa: AWRQGWLAKNIQY
j_call: TRBJ2-1; v_call: TRBV24-1; cdr3_aa: ATQGTVYNEQF
j_call: TRBJ2-1; v_call: TRBV20-1; cdr3_aa: SASAGVYYNEQF
j_call: TRBJ2-1; v_call: TRBV24-1; cdr3_aa: ATSADGYNEQF
j_call: TRBJ2-1; v_call: TRBV20-1; cdr3_aa: SARGSDRVAYNEQF
j_call: TRBJ1-3; v_call: TRBV15; cdr3_aa: ATSARTGGRGNTIY
j_call: TRBJ1-5; v_call: TRBV20-1; cdr3_aa: SARPSAGSNQPQH
j_call: TRBJ2-4; v_call: TRBV19; cdr3_aa: ASSIGLAKNIQY
j_call: TRBJ2-1; v_call: TRBV30; cdr3_aa: AWARLAGNNEQF
j_call: TRBJ2-5; v_call: TRBV28; cdr3_aa: ASSPTLQGQETQY
j_call: TRBJ2-1; v_call: TRBV5-1; cdr3_aa: ASSPTRWAGVIYNEQF
j_call: TRBJ2-7; v_call: TRBV2; cdr3_aa: ASQSRPGQTYEQY
j_call: TRBJ1-1; v_call: TRBV29-1; cdr3_aa: SVFTGTGGHTEAF
j_call: TRBJ1-6; v_call: TRBV5-6; cdr3_aa: ASSRTGTDNSPLH
j_call: TRBJ2-1; v_call: TRBV9; cdr3_aa: ASSVTDTMSEQF
j_call: TRBJ2-1; v_call: TRBV5-6; cdr3_aa: ASSPDRGRYNEQF
j_call: TRBJ1-2; v_call: TRBV29-1; cdr3_aa: SVEPGNYGYT
j_call: TRBJ2-7; v_call: TRBV28; cdr3_aa: ASSTPKTIYEQY
j_call: TRBJ2-7; v_call: TRBV6-2/TRBV6-3; cdr3_aa: ASSCGLSYEQY
j_call: TRBJ1-1; v_call: TRBV28; cdr3_aa: ASSSEVGTEAF
j_call: TRBJ2-7; v_call: TRBV4-3; cdr3_aa: ASSLSPGEQY
j_call: TRBJ2-7; v_call: TRBV7-6; cdr3_aa: ASSGGTGSSYEQY